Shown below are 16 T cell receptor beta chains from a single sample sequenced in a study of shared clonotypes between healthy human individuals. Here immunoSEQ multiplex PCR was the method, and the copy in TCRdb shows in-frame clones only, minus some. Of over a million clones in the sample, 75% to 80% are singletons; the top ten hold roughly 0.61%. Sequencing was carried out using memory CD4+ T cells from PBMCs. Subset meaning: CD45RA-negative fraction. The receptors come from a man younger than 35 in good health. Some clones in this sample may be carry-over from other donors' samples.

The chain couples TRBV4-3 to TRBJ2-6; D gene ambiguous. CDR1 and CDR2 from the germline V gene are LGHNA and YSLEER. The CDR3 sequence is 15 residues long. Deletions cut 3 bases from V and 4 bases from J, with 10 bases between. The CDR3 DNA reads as TGCGCCAGCAGCCACGCCTTTGTGGGGGCCAACGTCCTGACTTTC. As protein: CASSHAFVGANVLTF.

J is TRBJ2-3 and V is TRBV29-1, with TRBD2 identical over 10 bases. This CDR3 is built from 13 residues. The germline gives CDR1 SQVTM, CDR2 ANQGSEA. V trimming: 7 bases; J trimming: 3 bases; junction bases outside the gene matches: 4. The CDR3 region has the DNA TGCAGCGGAGCGGGAGGGAGAACAGATACGCAGTATTTT. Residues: CSGAGGRTDTQYF.

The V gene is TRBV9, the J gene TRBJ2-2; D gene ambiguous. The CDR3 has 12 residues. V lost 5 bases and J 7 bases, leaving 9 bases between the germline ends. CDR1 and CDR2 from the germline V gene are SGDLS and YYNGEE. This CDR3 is CASRGVGGELFF. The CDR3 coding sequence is TGTGCCAGCAGGGGCGTGGGCGGGGAGCTGTTTTTT.

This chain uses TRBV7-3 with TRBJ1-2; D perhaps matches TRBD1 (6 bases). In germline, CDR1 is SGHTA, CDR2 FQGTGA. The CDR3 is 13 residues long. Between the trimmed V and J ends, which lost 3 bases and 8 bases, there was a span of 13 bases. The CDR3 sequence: CASSLTQGSGYTF. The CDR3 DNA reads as TGTGCCAGCAGCTTGACACAGGGTTCGGGCTACACCTTC.

The CDR3 DNA follows: TGTGCCAGCAGAAACAATGAGCAGTTCTTC. It codes for CASRNNEQFF. The gene calls are TRBV28 and TRBJ2-1; D ambiguous. This CDR3 spans 10 amino acids. The V gene lost 6 bases and the J gene lost 5 bases, with 2 bases spanning the gap. Per the germline V gene, CDR1 is MDHEN and CDR2 is SYDVKM.

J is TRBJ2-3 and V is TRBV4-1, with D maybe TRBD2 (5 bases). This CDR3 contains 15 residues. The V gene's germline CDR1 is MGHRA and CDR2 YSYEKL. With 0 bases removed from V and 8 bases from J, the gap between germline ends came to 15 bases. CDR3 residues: CASSQDGRDAGTQYF. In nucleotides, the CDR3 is TGCGCCAGCAGCCAAGATGGACGAGACGCGGGTACGCAGTATTTT.

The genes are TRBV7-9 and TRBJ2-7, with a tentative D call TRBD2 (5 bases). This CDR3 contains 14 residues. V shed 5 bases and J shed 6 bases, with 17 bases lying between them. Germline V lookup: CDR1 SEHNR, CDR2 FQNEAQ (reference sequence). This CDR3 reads CASSPRTGESEQYF. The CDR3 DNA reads TGTGCCAGCAGCCCCCGGACCGGGGAGAGCGAGCAGTACTTC. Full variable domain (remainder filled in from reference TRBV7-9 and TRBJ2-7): DTGVSQNPRHKITKRGQNVTFRCDPISEHNRLYWYRQTLGQGPEFLTYFQNEAQLEKSRLLSDRFSAERPKGSFSTLEIQRTEQGDSAMYLCASSPRTGESEQYFGPGTRLTVT.

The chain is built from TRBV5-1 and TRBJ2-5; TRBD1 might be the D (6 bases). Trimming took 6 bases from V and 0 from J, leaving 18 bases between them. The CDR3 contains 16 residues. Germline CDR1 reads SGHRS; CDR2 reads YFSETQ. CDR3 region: CASTKGAGQYQETQYF. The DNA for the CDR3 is TGCGCCAGCACCAAGGGTGCTGGACAGTACCAAGAGACCCAGTACTTC. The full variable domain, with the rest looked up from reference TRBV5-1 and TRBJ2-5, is KAGVTQTPRYLIKTRGQQVTLSCSPISGHRSVSWYQQTPGQGLQFLFEYFSETQRNKGNFPGRFSGRQFSNSRSEMNVSTLELGDSALYLCASTKGAGQYQETQYFGPGTRLLVL.

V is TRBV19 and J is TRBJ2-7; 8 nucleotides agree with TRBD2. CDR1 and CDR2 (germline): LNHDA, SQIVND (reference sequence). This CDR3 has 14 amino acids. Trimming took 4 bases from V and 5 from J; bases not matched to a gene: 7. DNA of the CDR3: TGTGCCAGTAGTACCAGCGGGAGCAACGACGAGCAGTACTTC. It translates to CASSTSGSNDEQYF. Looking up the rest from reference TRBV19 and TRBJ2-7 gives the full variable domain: DGGITQSPKYLFRKEGQNVTLSCEQNLNHDAMYWYRQDPGQGLRLIYYSQIVNDFQKGDIAEGYSVSREKKESFPLTVTSAQKNPTAFYLCASSTSGSNDEQYFGPGTRLTVT.

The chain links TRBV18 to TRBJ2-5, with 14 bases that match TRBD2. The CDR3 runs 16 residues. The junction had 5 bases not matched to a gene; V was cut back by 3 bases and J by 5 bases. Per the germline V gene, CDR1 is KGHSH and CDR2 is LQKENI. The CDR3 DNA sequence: TGTGCCAGCTCACCGACTAGCGGGAGGGCCGGCGAGACCCAGTACTTC. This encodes CASSPTSGRAGETQYF.

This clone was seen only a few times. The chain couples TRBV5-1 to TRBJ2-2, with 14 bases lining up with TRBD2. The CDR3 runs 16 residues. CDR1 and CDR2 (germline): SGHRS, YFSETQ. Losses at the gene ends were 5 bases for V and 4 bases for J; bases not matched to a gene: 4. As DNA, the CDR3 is TGCGCCAGCAGGGGACTAGCGGGAGAGATCACCGGGGAGCTGTTTTTT. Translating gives CASRGLAGEITGELFF.

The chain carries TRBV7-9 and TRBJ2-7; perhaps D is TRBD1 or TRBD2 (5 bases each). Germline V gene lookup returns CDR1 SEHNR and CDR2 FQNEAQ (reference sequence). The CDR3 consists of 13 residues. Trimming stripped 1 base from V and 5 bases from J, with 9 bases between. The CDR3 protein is CASSLGGADEQYF. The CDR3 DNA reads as TGTGCCAGCAGCTTAGGAGGGGCGGACGAGCAGTACTTC.

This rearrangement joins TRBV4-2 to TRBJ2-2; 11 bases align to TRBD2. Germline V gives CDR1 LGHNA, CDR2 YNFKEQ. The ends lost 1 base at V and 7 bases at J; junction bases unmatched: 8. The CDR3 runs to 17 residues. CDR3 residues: CASSQGLAGGIVGELFF. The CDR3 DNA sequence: TGTGCCAGCAGCCAAGGCCTAGCGGGAGGTATAGTCGGGGAGCTGTTTTTT.

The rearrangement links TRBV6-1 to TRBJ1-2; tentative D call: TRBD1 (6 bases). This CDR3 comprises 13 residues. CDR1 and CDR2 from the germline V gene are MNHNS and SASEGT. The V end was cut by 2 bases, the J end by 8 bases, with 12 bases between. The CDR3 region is CASSEIGGAGYTF. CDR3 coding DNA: TGTGCCAGCAGTGAAATCGGGGGCGCCGGCTACACCTTC.

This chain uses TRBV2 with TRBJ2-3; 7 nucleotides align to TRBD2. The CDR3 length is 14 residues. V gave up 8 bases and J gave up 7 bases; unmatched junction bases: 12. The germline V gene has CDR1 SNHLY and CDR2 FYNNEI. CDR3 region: CASGGPGGPHTQYF. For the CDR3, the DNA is TGTGCCAGCGGCGGCCCGGGAGGACCACATACGCAGTATTTT.

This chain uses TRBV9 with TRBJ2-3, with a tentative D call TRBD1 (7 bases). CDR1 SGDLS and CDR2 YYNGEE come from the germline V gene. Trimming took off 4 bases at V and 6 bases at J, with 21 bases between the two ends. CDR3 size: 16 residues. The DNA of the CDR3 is TGTGCCAGCAGCACCAGGGGGGCAGGGGAGGCGGATACGCAGTATTTT. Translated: CASSTRGAGEADTQYF.